This entry lists 26 T cell receptor beta chains sequenced from one sample in a study of post-analysis software for immune sequencing data. Unique molecular identifiers were carried by the TCR beta cDNA libraries. Via MiXCR, TCRdb re-called the PCR reads, giving one row per CDR3 protein. Of 450,000 or so distinct CDR3 sequences in the sample, around 40% were seen once. No antigen has been identified for these receptors. General observations from the study: Comparison of patients with controls showed about 5 TRBV segments more frequent in patients, TRBV5-6, TRBV5-1 and TRBV20-1 among them.

The material sequenced was blood. The source is a girl aged 10 to 17 with multiple sclerosis.

The CDR3 nucleotides are TGTGCCACCAGTGATTTAGAGCTTACAAACACCGGGGAGCTGTTTTTT. Translated: CATSDLELTNTGELFF. The chain joins TRBV24-1 to TRBJ2-2; no clear D. Germline V CDR1 and CDR2: KGHDR, SFDVKD. The V end lost 1 base, the J end lost 2 bases, and 10 bases lay between the germline ends. This CDR3 is built from 16 residues.

This chain links TRBV9 with TRBJ2-1, with 7 nucleotides matching TRBD2. The CDR3 extends over 16 amino acids. The germline CDR1 and CDR2 sequences are SGDLS and YYNGEE. The ends lost 0 bases at V and 5 bases at J; junction bases unmatched: 8. Written as DNA, the CDR3 is TGTGCCAGCAGCGTAGGGGCCTCTAGCGGAAACAATGAGCAGTTCTTC. Its translation: CASSVGASSGNNEQFF.

This sequence joins TRBV29-1 and TRBJ2-1; 9 bases are a match to TRBD2. V gave up 3 bases and J gave up 7 bases; unmatched junction bases: 7. The length of the CDR3 is 14 residues. Germline lookup yields CDR1 SQVTM and CDR2 ANQGSEA. CDR3 nucleotide sequence: TGCAGCGTTGATAGCGGGAGTGGTCGTAATGAGCAGTTCTTC. Its translation is CSVDSGSGRNEQFF.

This clonotype was picked up a small number of times. The chain joins TRBV6-2 or TRBV6-3 to TRBJ1-1; D is undetermined. Trimming left V 0 bases short and J 0 bases short, with 8 bases between. Germline V gene data show CDR1 as MNHEY and CDR2 as SVGEGT. The CDR3 is made up of 15 amino acids. The CDR3, as DNA: TGTGCCAGCAGTTACTCAGAACTTATGAACACTGAAGCTTTCTTT. Protein product: CASSYSELMNTEAFF.

The V gene is TRBV25-1, the J gene TRBJ1-5; D is undetermined. Germline V lookup: CDR1 MGHDK, CDR2 SYGVNS. The CDR3 loop spans 14 amino acids. Trimming left V 2 bases short and J 6 bases short, with 11 bases between. The CDR3 here is CASSEGSTAQPQHF. The CDR3, as DNA: TGTGCCAGCAGTGAAGGGTCGACCGCTCAGCCCCAGCATTTT. Full variable domain (missing parts from reference TRBV25-1 and TRBJ1-5): EADIYQTPRYLVIGTGKKITLECSQTMGHDKMYWYQQDPGMELHLIHYSYGVNSTEKGDLSSESTVSRIRTEHFPLTLESARPSHTSQYLCASSEGSTAQPQHFGDGTRLSIL.

The chain is built from TRBV4-1 and TRBJ2-7, with TRBD2 matching over 8 bases. In germline, CDR1 is MGHRA, CDR2 YSYEKL. The CDR3 spans 16 residues. The V and J ends lost 0 bases and 4 bases, in that order; junction bases with no gene match: 8. CDR3 amino acids: CASSQDTSGRQYEQYF. CDR3 DNA: TGCGCCAGCAGCCAAGATACTAGCGGCAGGCAGTACGAGCAGTACTTC.

This clonotype has a handful of counts. V and J are TRBV2 and TRBJ2-7; 7 bases align to TRBD2. This CDR3 has 16 residues. Germline CDR1 SNHLY, CDR2 FYNNEI. J was trimmed by 2 bases and V by 8 bases; bases with no gene match: 15. The DNA for the CDR3 is TGTGCCAGCTATGGGGAGGGGAACAGGCAAGCCTACGAGCAGTACTTC. Protein: CASYGEGNRQAYEQYF. Looking up the rest from reference TRBV2 and TRBJ2-7 gives the full variable domain: EPEVTQTPSHQVTQMGQEVILRCVPISNHLYFYWYRQILGQKVEFLVSFYNNEISEKSEIFDDQFSVERPDGSNFTLKIRSTKLEDSAMYFCASYGEGNRQAYEQYFGPGTRLTVT.

This chain connects TRBV20-1 to TRBJ2-7, with 8 bases identical to TRBD1. From germline, CDR1 is DFQATT and CDR2 SNEGSKA (reference sequence). Losses at the gene ends were 7 bases for V and 2 bases for J; bases not matched to a gene: 10. The CDR3 runs 14 residues. CDR3 sequence: CSVRGQGAPYEQYF. The CDR3 DNA sequence: TGCAGTGTCAGAGGGCAGGGGGCCCCCTACGAGCAGTACTTC.

On this clonotype: One end of the junction is discordant with germline, which a read error may explain. The rearrangement uses TRBV4-1 and TRBJ1-1; 7 bases fit TRBD1. Germline CDR1 reads MGHRA; CDR2 reads YSYEKL. This CDR3 is built from 17 residues. The CDR3 DNA reads as TGCGCCGGCAGCCAAGAGTTTTACGACAGGGTCGCCCCTGAAGCTTTCTTT. Translating gives CAGSQEFYDRVAPEAFF.

This clonotype was seen more than once but under ten times. The rearrangement joins TRBV20-1 to TRBJ2-3, with 7 positions matching TRBD2. Germline-derived CDR1 and CDR2 are DFQATT and SNEGSKA (reference sequence). Losses at the gene ends were 3 bases for V and 2 bases for J; bases not matched to a gene: 8. The CDR3 runs to 15 residues. CDR3 sequence: CSARSASGFTDTQYF. CDR3 bases: TGCAGTGCTAGGTCTGCTAGCGGATTCACAGATACGCAGTATTTT.

This clonotype was detected only once. This chain links TRBV5-1 with TRBJ1-5; D gene uncertain. Germline V lookup: CDR1 SGHRS, CDR2 YFSETQ. The V end was cut by 2 bases, the J end by 3 bases, with 12 bases between. CDR3 length: 15 amino acids. The CDR3 spells CASSLGHSLNQPQHF. CDR3 bases: TGCGCCAGCAGCTTAGGGCACTCACTCAATCAGCCCCAGCATTTT.

The chain carries TRBV4-1 and TRBJ2-1; no definite D call. The CDR3 is made up of 15 amino acids. Germline CDR1 MGHRA, CDR2 YSYEKL. Trimming removed 0 bases from V and 4 bases from J, with 10 bases in between. CDR3 residues: CASSQDMVGYNEQFF. In DNA form, the CDR3 reads TGCGCCAGCAGCCAAGATATGGTAGGATACAATGAGCAGTTCTTC.

Only a few counts were recorded for this clonotype. The V gene is TRBV6-1, the J gene TRBJ2-1; no clear D. The CDR3 is made up of 15 amino acids. Between the trimmed V and J ends, which lost 5 bases and 7 bases, there was a span of 18 bases. CDR1 is MNHNS and CDR2 is SASEGT in the germline V gene. The CDR3 region has the DNA TGTGCCAGCAGTACGCAAGGCCCGAGGATTAATGAGCAGTTCTTC. Its protein is CASSTQGPRINEQFF.

V usage is TRBV29-1 and J usage is TRBJ2-7; 7 bases match TRBD1. Per the germline V gene, CDR1 is SQVTM and CDR2 is ANQGSEA. J gave up 2 bases and V 4 bases, and 8 bases lay outside the gene matches. CDR3 size: 14 residues. CDR3 nucleotides: TGCAGCGTTGTCTTTTCTGGACAGGCCTACGAGCAGTACTTC. Its protein product is CSVVFSGQAYEQYF.

This clonotype was found a few times. The rearrangement links TRBV29-1 to TRBJ2-5; D perhaps matches TRBD2 (6 bases). This CDR3 contains 14 residues. Germline assignment: CDR1 SQVTM and CDR2 ANQGSEA. V was cut by 4 bases and J by 5 bases, with 17 bases left in between. Here the CDR3 DNA reads TGCAGCGTTGTTCGGGGGACGACTAGGGAGACCCAGTACTTC. This gives the protein CSVVRGTTRETQYF.

This clonotype was detected ten times or more. The J gene is TRBJ2-1, the V gene TRBV6-4; tentative D call: TRBD2 (6 bases). Germline CDR1 and CDR2: MRHNA and SNTAGT. The ends were cut back, 3 bases at V and 4 bases at J, with 16 bases in the middle. The CDR3 is 16 amino acids. The CDR3 region is CASSERDSGGYNEQFF. The CDR3 DNA is TGTGCCAGCAGTGAGAGGGATAGCGGAGGATACAATGAGCAGTTCTTC.

This clonotype was picked up a small number of times. This chain connects TRBV5-1 to TRBJ2-1; TRBD1 agrees at 11 bases. The CDR3 extends over 15 amino acids. Germline V CDR1 and CDR2: SGHRS, YFSETQ. V dropped 7 bases and J dropped 6; count of bases not matched to a gene: 9. CDR3 loop: CASDPGQGVPNEQFF. CDR3 sequence (DNA): TGCGCCAGCGACCCGGGACAGGGGGTCCCCAATGAGCAGTTCTTC.

This clonotype was detected a few times. This rearrangement joins TRBV6-1 to TRBJ1-2, with D uncertain. The ends were cut back, 3 bases at V and 5 bases at J, with 10 bases in the middle. The germline CDR1 and CDR2 sequences are MNHNS and SASEGT. The CDR3 has 13 residues. CDR3 DNA: TGTGCCAGCAGTGATGTGACTGATTATGGCTACACCTTC. As protein: CASSDVTDYGYTF.

This clonotype was counted a few times. The chain uses TRBV20-1 and TRBJ2-1, with D hard to call. The CDR3 length is 11 residues. V was shortened by 5 bases and J by 7 bases, with 9 bases between the two germline ends. Germline values: CDR1 DFQATT, CDR2 SNEGSKA (reference sequence). As DNA, the CDR3 is TGCAGTGCTCTTCGGTGGAATGAGCAGTTCTTC. The encoded protein is CSALRWNEQFF.

About this clonotype itself: A much larger clone is a single base away; this may be a read error. The J gene is TRBJ2-7, the V gene TRBV29-1; 9 bases are shared with TRBD2. This CDR3 spans 14 amino acids. V lost 5 bases and J lost 0; bases outside the gene matches: 5. Germline V gives CDR1 SQVTM, CDR2 ANQGSEA. The chain's CDR3 is CSVTTSGHSYEQYF. The CDR3 bases are TGCAGCGTTACGACTAGCGGACACTCCTACGAGCAGTACTTC.

The chain uses TRBV20-1 and TRBJ2-3; possibly TRBD2 for D (6 bases). Trimming removed 4 bases at V and 4 bases at J, with 18 bases between. This CDR3 region has 15 residues. Germline-derived CDR1 and CDR2 are DFQATT and SNEGSKA (reference sequence). CDR3 residues: CSANLAGGDPDTQYF. Written as DNA, the CDR3 is TGCAGTGCTAATCTGGCGGGCGGGGACCCAGATACGCAGTATTTT.

This clonotype was counted only a few times. This chain uses TRBV27 with TRBJ1-5; possibly TRBD1 for D (5 bases). Germline CDR1 is MNHEY and CDR2 is SMNVEV (reference sequence). V was shortened by 3 bases and J by 7 bases, with 13 bases between the two germline ends. This CDR3 has 14 residues. The CDR3: CASSFAGLGQPQHF. In DNA, the CDR3 is TGTGCCAGCAGTTTTGCAGGGTTGGGCCAGCCCCAGCATTTT.

This clonotype was seen more than once but under ten times. The chain is built from TRBV5-4 and TRBJ2-7; TRBD2 aligns across 8 bases. CDR1 is SGHNT, CDR2 YYREEE, per germline (reference sequence). With V trimmed by 5 bases and J by 1 base, 11 bases remained unmatched. CDR3 length equals 16 residues. The CDR3 bases are TGTGCCAGCAGTGGTGGGGGGACTAGGACTTCCTACGAGCAGTACTTC. This codes for CASSGGGTRTSYEQYF.

The chain combines TRBV5-1 with TRBJ1-2; D call uncertain. Deletions cut 5 bases from V and 7 bases from J, with 15 bases between. CDR1 is SGHRS and CDR2 is YFSETQ in the germline V gene. This CDR3 has 13 amino acids. CDR3 bases: TGCGCCAGCAGTTACACGCAAACAAGTGGCTACACCTTC. It is translated as CASSYTQTSGYTF. The variable domain in full, completed from reference TRBV5-1 and TRBJ1-2, reads KAGVTQTPRYLIKTRGQQVTLSCSPISGHRSVSWYQQTPGQGLQFLFEYFSETQRNKGNFPGRFSGRQFSNSRSEMNVSTLELGDSALYLCASSYTQTSGYTFGSGTRLTVV.

This clonotype was recorded many times. The V gene is TRBV20-1, the J gene TRBJ2-7; D is ambiguous. The CDR3 runs 15 residues. In germline, CDR1 is DFQATT, CDR2 SNEGSKA (reference sequence). V was shortened by 1 base and J by 0 bases, with 13 bases between the two germline ends. This CDR3 is CSARGPSRRSYEQYF. Here the CDR3 DNA reads TGCAGTGCTAGAGGGCCCAGCCGGCGCTCCTACGAGCAGTACTTC.

This clonotype was recorded once. This chain links TRBV27 with TRBJ2-2; D not resolved. The CDR3 length is 14 residues. Germline V gives CDR1 MNHEY, CDR2 SMNVEV (reference sequence). Trimming shortened V by 2 bases and J by 5 bases, and 9 bases separated the two germline ends. The CDR3 sequence: CASSLISETGELFF. The CDR3, as DNA: TGTGCCAGCAGTTTAATTTCCGAGACCGGGGAGCTGTTTTTT.